This T cell receptor (beta chain) was recovered during a study of blood T cell repertoires in COVID-19. Whole-study context: COVID-19 samples from acute and convalescent phases originated in the United States, Italy and Spain. PBMCs, B-cell-depleted T cells, or T cells provided the cDNA or gDNA that made up the material.

Authors' processing steps: Nucleated cell counts were estimated from reference gene primer amplification. TCRdb's copy holds only in-frame clones and misses some; the assay was immunoSEQ multiplex PCR. The D gene and trimming were derived from the DNA, and the V and J assignments and clone size from that table. The repertoire consists of under 200,000 clones, with approximately 86% occurring once and the leading ten covering roughly 0.57%. The CDR3 spans 19 residues. CDR1 is SQVTM, CDR2 ANQGSEA, per germline. With V trimmed by 1 base and J by 5 bases, 22 bases remained unmatched. This TCR came from a man in his 60s with COVID-19, enrolled during active disease. The J gene is TRBJ2-7, the V gene TRBV29-1, with TRBD1 matching over 8 bases. Sequences were obtained from peripheral blood. The CDR3: CSVEVSKRTGSLSVDEQYF. As DNA, the CDR3 is TGCAGCGTTGAAGTTTCCAAGCGGACAGGGAGCCTTAGCGTGGACGAGCAGTACTTC.